One and the same sample provided the 17 T cell receptor beta chains below, sequenced in a study of T-cell reconstitution after alpha-beta-depleted transplantation in children. TCRbeta library construction was performed incorporating unique molecular identifiers. TCRdb analysed the PCR reads with MiXCR anew, one entry per CDR3 protein. The sample lists approximately 100,000 distinct CDR3 sequences; 9.5% to 15% were seen once. The sample was PBMCs from the stem cell graft donor, taken from the stem cell graft. These receptors were collected from a human donor who donated a stem cell graft to a child with inherited bone marrow failure.

V and J are TRBV7-2 and TRBJ1-2; TRBD1 is a possible D gene (6 bases). Trimming shortened V by 1 base and J by 8 bases, and 8 bases separated the two germline ends. CDR3 size: 12 residues. Germline V lookup: CDR1 SGHTA, CDR2 FQGNSA. DNA for the CDR3: TGTGCCAGCAGCTTAGACAGGGAAGGCTACACCTTC. It encodes CASSLDREGYTF.

In its sample, this clonotype was seen many times. This chain connects TRBV11-2 to TRBJ2-1, with TRBD2 identical over 14 bases. With 5 bases clipped from V and 9 bases from J, the junction kept 6 bases outside the gene matches. Germline loops: CDR1 SGHAT, CDR2 FQNNGV. The CDR3 contains 15 residues. CDR3 amino acids: CASSLTSGGAGEQFF. CDR3 nucleotides: TGTGCCAGCAGCCTGACTAGCGGGGGGGCCGGTGAGCAGTTCTTC.

This clonotype was counted at least ten times. The chain is built from TRBV5-6 and TRBJ2-1; 7 positions agree with TRBD2. Germline V gene sequence: CDR1 SGHDT, CDR2 YYEEEE. The CDR3 consists of 15 residues. The V segment lost 1 base and the J segment 6 bases; nucleotides outside the gene matches: 7. CDR3 amino acids: CASSLPSGTLNEQFF. The CDR3 DNA is TGTGCCAGCAGCTTGCCCAGCGGGACTCTCAATGAGCAGTTCTTC.

This clonotype was seen repeatedly, ten times or more. V is TRBV7-2 and J is TRBJ2-2; D is ambiguous. Trimming took 4 bases from V and 4 from J, leaving 10 bases between them. Germline lookup yields CDR1 SGHTA and CDR2 FQGNSA. The CDR3 is made up of 14 amino acids. The CDR3 region is CASSSRAGTGELFF. CDR3 nucleotide sequence: TGTGCCAGCAGCTCCCGGGCCGGCACCGGGGAGCTGTTTTTT.

This clonotype was observed many times. V usage is TRBV9 and J usage is TRBJ2-7; D is undetermined. Germline-derived CDR1 and CDR2 are SGDLS and YYNGEE. CDR3 length: 11 residues. The ends were cut back, 3 bases at V and 2 bases at J, with 3 bases in the middle. The CDR3 loop is CASSAPYEQYF. The CDR3 DNA reads as TGTGCCAGCAGCGCTCCCTACGAGCAGTACTTC.

This clonotype was seen many times. One junction end disagrees with the germline gene, perhaps due to a read error. The chain couples TRBV7-8 to TRBJ1-5; D is undetermined. The CDR3 consists of 14 residues. Germline V gives CDR1 SGHVS, CDR2 FQNEAQ. The CDR3 nucleotides are TGTGCCAGCAGGAAGGAGGCGAGCACTCAGCCCCAGCATTTT. Translating it yields CASRKEASTQPQHF.

This clonotype appeared a few times. The J gene is TRBJ2-1, the V gene TRBV11-3; D not certain. The V end lost 5 bases, the J end lost 10 bases, and 12 bases lay between the germline ends. CDR3 length: 12 amino acids. CDR1 SGHNT and CDR2 YENEEA come from the germline V gene. The CDR3 reads CASSQTEREQFF. The CDR3, as DNA: TGTGCCAGCAGCCAGACGGAGAGGGAGCAGTTCTTC.

This clonotype has at least ten counts. The J gene is TRBJ1-1, the V gene TRBV7-3, with 8 bases fitting TRBD1. CDR1 and CDR2 from the germline V gene are SGHTA and FQGTGA. The CDR3 runs 13 residues. V lost 3 bases, J lost 3 bases, and 0 bases stayed unmatched. CDR3 residues: CASSFRGHTEAFF. The CDR3 nucleotides are TGTGCCAGCAGCTTCAGGGGGCACACTGAAGCTTTCTTT.

This clonotype has at least ten counts. The chain joins TRBV20-1 to TRBJ2-1, with no clear D. In germline, CDR1 is DFQATT, CDR2 SNEGSKA (reference sequence). The CDR3 loop spans 11 amino acids. Trimming took off 5 bases at V and 4 bases at J, with 6 bases between the two ends. The CDR3 DNA reads TGCAGTGCTGTTAGATACAATGAGCAGTTCTTC. Amino acid sequence: CSAVRYNEQFF.

The table lists this clonotype with many counts. The chain combines TRBV4-1 with TRBJ1-5, with 10 bases that match TRBD1. Germline values: CDR1 MGHRA, CDR2 YSYEKL. The junction had 5 bases not matched to a gene; V was cut back by 4 bases and J by 2 bases. This CDR3 comprises 16 residues. The CDR3 loop is CASSPRDRGGNQPQHF. CDR3 nucleotide sequence: TGCGCCAGCAGCCCTCGGGACAGGGGTGGCAATCAGCCCCAGCATTTT.

This clonotype was counted ten times or more. J is TRBJ2-5 and V is TRBV18, with D possibly TRBD2 on 5 matching bases. Germline loops: CDR1 KGHSH, CDR2 LQKENI. The CDR3 length is 13 residues. The V gene lost 3 bases and the J gene lost 1 base, with 6 bases spanning the gap. The CDR3 nucleotides are TGTGCCAGCTCACCCGCGGGCCAAGAGACCCAGTACTTC. Residues: CASSPAGQETQYF.

This clonotype was seen ten or more times. CDR3 sequence reads: CAISQDSYGNTIYF. The CDR3 bases are TGTGCCATCAGCCAAGACAGTTATGGAAACACCATATATTTT. This sequence joins TRBV10-3 and TRBJ1-3; perhaps TRBD1 as D (5 bases). The CDR3 runs 14 residues. Trimming cost V 6 bases and J 3 bases, with 12 bases left between them. Germline V CDR1 and CDR2: ENHRY, SYGVKD.

This clonotype appeared a few times. The chain couples TRBV28 to TRBJ1-6; D gene uncertain. There are 15 residues in the CDR3. Germline CDR1 is MDHEN and CDR2 is SYDVKM. The V end lost 1 base, the J end lost 10 bases, and 14 bases lay between the germline ends. The DNA for the CDR3 is TGTGCCAGCAGTTTATCCCCGGGTGGTGGCTCACCCCTCCACTTT. Its translation is CASSLSPGGGSPLHF. Based on the CDR3 plus reference TRBV28 and TRBJ1-6, the full variable domain is DVKVTQSSRYLVKRTGEKVFLECVQDMDHENMFWYRQDPGLGLRLIYFSYDVKMKEKGDIPEGYSVSREKKERFSLILESASTNQTSMYLCASSLSPGGGSPLHFGNGTRLTVT.

This clonotype was seen many times. The chain carries TRBV28 and TRBJ2-7; D unresolved. V was trimmed by 3 bases and J by 2 bases, leaving 11 bases between them. The germline gives CDR1 MDHEN, CDR2 SYDVKM. This CDR3 has 14 residues. DNA of the CDR3: TGTGCCAGCAGTTTTCGACGGAGCCCCTACGAGCAGTACTTC. Its translation: CASSFRRSPYEQYF.

This clonotype occurred many times. The V gene is TRBV3-1, the J gene TRBJ1-5, with no clear D. Trimming took 3 bases from V and 9 from J, leaving 12 bases between them. CDR1 is LGHDT, CDR2 YNNKEL, per germline (reference sequence). The CDR3 sequence is 13 residues long. Written as DNA, the CDR3 is TGTGCCAGCAGCCAGGGCACCTTGGGGCCCCAGCATTTT. This codes for CASSQGTLGPQHF.

At least ten counts were recorded for this clonotype. The chain has TRBV20-1 and TRBJ2-5, with D tentatively TRBD1 or TRBD2 (5 bases each). Germline V gene data show CDR1 as DFQATT and CDR2 as SNEGSKA (reference sequence). V lost 5 bases and J 2 bases, leaving 15 bases between the germline ends. CDR3 length: 14 amino acids. CDR3 nucleotides: TGCAGTGCTTCGAGGGGCGGGCCGCAAGAGACCCAGTACTTC. The encoded protein is CSASRGGPQETQYF.

This chain connects TRBV7-2 to TRBJ2-4; weak D call: TRBD2 (5 bases). CDR1 and CDR2 (germline): SGHTA, FQGNSA. Trimming removed 5 bases from V and 5 bases from J, with 13 bases in between. This CDR3 comprises 14 residues. The CDR3 spells CASSPRGSQNIQYF. The DNA for the CDR3 is TGTGCCAGCAGCCCCCGGGGTAGCCAAAACATTCAGTACTTC.